This T cell receptor beta chain was observed in a study of CD8 T cells in ankylosing spondylitis. TCRdb passed the 5' RACE reads through MiXCR, listing each CDR3 protein once. The data contain some 140,000 distinct CDR3 sequences, approximately 7.4% of them singletons. The CDR3 runs 14 residues. Trimming cost V 2 bases and J 7 bases, with 12 bases left between them. This clonotype has at least ten counts. The specimen was blood, either unsorted or a sorted T cell fraction (not recorded which). The rearrangement joins TRBV12-3 or TRBV12-4 to TRBJ2-1; D gene uncertain. This TCR was recovered from a female donor with ankylosing spondylitis or in good health (not recorded which). The CDR3 is CASSLSSRVNEQFF. CDR3 nucleotide sequence: TGTGCCAGCAGTTTATCTTCTAGGGTGAATGAGCAGTTCTTC.